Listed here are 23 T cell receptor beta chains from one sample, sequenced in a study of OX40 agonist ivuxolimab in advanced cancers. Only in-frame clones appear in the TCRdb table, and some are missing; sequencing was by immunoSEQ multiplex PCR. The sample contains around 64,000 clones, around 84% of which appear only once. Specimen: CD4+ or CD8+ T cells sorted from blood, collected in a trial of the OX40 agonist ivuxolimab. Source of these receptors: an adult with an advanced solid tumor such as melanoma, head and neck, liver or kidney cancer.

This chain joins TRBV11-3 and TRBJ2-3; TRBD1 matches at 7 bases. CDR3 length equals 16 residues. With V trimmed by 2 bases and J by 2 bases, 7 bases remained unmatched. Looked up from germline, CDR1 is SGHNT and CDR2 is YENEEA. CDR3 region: CASSLIGTVLTDTQYF. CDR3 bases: TGTGCCAGCAGCTTAATCGGGACAGTTCTCACAGATACGCAGTATTTT.

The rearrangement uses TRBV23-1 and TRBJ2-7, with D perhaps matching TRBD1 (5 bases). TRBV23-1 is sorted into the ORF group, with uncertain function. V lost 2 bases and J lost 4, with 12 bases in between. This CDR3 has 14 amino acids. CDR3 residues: CASSQKGMVYEQYF. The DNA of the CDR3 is TGCGCCAGCAGTCAAAAGGGGATGGTTTACGAGCAGTACTTC.

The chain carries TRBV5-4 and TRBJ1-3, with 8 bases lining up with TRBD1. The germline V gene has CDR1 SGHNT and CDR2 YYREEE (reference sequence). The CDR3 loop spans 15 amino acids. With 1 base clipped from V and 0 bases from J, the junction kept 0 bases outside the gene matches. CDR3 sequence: CASSLTGGSGNTIYF. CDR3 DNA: TGTGCCAGCAGCTTGACAGGGGGCTCTGGAAACACCATATATTTT.

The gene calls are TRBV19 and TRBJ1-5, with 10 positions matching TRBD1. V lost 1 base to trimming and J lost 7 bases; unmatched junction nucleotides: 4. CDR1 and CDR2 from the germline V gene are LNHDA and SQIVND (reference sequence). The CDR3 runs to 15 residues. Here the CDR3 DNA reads TGTGCCAGTAGTATAGGACAGGGGGCATGGCAGCCCCAGCATTTT. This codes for CASSIGQGAWQPQHF. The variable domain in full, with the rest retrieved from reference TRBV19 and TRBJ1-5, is DGGITQSPKYLFRKEGQNVTLSCEQNLNHDAMYWYRQDPGQGLRLIYYSQIVNDFQKGDIAEGYSVSREKKESFPLTVTSAQKNPTAFYLCASSIGQGAWQPQHFGDGTRLSIL.

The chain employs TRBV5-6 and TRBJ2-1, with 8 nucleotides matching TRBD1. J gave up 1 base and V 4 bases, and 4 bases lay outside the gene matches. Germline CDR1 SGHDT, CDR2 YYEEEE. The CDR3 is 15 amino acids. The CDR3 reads CASSPGQGSYNEQFF. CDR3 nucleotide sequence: TGTGCCAGCAGCCCCGGACAGGGTTCCTACAATGAGCAGTTCTTC.

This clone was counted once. As DNA, the CDR3 is TGTGCCAGCAGCCCGACTAGCGGGGGGGCCCGTGGCACAGATACGCAGTATTTT. As protein: CASSPTSGGARGTDTQYF. The chain carries TRBV7-6 and TRBJ2-3, with 14 positions matching TRBD2. This CDR3 contains 18 residues. Trimming cost V 5 bases and J 1 base; bases outside gene matches: 8. Germline CDR1 reads SGHVS; CDR2 reads FNYEAQ.

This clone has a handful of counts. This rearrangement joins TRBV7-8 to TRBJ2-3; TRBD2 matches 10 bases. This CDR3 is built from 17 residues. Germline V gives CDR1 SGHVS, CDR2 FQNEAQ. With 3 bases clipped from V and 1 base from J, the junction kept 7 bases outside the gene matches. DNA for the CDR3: TGTGCCAGCAGCTTCTGGGTAGCGGGGGGTGGCACAGATACGCAGTATTTT. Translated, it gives CASSFWVAGGGTDTQYF.

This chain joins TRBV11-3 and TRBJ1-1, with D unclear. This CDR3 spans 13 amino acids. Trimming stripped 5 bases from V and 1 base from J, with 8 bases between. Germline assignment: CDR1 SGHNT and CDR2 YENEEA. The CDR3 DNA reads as TGTGCCAGCAGCGCGAACGGGAACACTGAAGCTTTCTTT. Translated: CASSANGNTEAFF.

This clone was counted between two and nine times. CDR3 residues: CASDPLGPLNQPQHF. CDR3 in DNA: TGTGCCAGTGACCCCTTGGGGCCGCTGAATCAGCCCCAGCATTTT. The rearrangement joins TRBV28 to TRBJ1-5; D is perhaps TRBD1 (5 bases). In germline, CDR1 is MDHEN, CDR2 SYDVKM. The ends were cut back, 9 bases at V and 4 bases at J, with 19 bases in the middle. The CDR3 has 15 amino acids.

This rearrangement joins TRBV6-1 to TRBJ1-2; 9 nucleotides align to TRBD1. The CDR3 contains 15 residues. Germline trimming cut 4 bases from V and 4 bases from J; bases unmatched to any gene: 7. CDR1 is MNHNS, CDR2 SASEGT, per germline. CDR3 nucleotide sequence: TGTGCCAGCAGTGGGACAGGGGCCGAGGGCTATGGCTACACCTTC. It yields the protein CASSGTGAEGYGYTF.

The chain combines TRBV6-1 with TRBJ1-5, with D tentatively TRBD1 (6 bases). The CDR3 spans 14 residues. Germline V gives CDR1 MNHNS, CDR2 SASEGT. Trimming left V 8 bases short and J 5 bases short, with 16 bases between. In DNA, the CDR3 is TGTGCCAGCCTTAACAGGGTACTAGATCAGCCCCAGCATTTT. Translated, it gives CASLNRVLDQPQHF.

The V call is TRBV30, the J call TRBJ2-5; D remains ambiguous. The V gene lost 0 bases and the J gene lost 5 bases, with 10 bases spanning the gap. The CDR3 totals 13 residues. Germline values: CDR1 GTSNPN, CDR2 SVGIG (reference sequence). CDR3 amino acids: CAWSVRQSETQYF. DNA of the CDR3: TGTGCCTGGAGTGTAAGGCAATCCGAGACCCAGTACTTC.

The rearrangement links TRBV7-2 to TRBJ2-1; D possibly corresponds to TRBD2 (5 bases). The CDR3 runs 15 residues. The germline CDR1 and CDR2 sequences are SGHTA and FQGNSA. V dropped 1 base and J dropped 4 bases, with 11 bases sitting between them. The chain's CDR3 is CASSLGIAFYNEQFF. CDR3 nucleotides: TGTGCCAGCAGCTTAGGGATAGCGTTTTACAATGAGCAGTTCTTC.

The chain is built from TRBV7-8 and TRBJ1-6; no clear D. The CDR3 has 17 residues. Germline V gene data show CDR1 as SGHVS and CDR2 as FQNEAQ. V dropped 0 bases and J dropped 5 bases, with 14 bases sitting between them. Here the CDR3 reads CASSLAPRGPNNSPLHF. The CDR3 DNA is TGTGCCAGCAGCTTAGCCCCTCGTGGGCCAAATAATTCACCCCTCCACTTT.

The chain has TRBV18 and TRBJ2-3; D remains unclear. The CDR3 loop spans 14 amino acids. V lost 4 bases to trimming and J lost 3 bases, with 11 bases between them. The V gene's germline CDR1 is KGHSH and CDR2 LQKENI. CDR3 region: CASSQSLGTDTQYF. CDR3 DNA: TGTGCCAGCTCACAGAGTTTGGGAACAGATACGCAGTATTTT.

Written as DNA, the CDR3 is TGTGCCAGCAGCCCTGACAGACGCTATGGCTACACCTTC. Amino acids: CASSPDRRYGYTF. J is TRBJ1-2 and V is TRBV5-4; perhaps TRBD1 as D (5 bases). Germline V lookup: CDR1 SGHNT, CDR2 YYREEE (reference sequence). The CDR3 contains 13 residues. Trimming stripped 4 bases from V and 4 bases from J, with 11 bases between.

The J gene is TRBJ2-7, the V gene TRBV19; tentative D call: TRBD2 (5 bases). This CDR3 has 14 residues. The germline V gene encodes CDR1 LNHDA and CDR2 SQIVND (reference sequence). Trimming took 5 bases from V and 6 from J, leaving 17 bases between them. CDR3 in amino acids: CASSFRVPAGEQYF. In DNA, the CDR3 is TGTGCCAGTAGTTTCCGGGTTCCCGCGGGCGAGCAGTACTTC. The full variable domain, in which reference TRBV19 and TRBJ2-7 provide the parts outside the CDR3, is DGGITQSPKYLFRKEGQNVTLSCEQNLNHDAMYWYRQDPGQGLRLIYYSQIVNDFQKGDIAEGYSVSREKKESFPLTVTSAQKNPTAFYLCASSFRVPAGEQYFGPGTRLTVT.

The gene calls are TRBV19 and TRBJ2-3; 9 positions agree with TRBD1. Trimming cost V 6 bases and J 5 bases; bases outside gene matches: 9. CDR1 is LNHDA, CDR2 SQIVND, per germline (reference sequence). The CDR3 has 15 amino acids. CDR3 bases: TGTGCCAGTAGCTCATCGGGACAGGGTGGAGATACGCAGTATTTT. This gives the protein CASSSSGQGGDTQYF.

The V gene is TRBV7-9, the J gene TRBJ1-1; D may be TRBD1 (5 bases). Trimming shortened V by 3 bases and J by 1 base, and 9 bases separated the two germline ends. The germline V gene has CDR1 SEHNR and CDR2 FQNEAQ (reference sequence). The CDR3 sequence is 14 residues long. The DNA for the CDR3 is TGTGCCAGCAGCTTGTCCGGGACGAACACTGAAGCTTTCTTT. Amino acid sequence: CASSLSGTNTEAFF.

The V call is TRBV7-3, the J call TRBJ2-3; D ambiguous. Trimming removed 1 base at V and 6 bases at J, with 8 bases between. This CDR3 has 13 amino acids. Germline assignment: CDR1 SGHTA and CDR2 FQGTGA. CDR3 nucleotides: TGTGCCAGCAGCTTAAGCGGTCGGGATACGCAGTATTTT. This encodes CASSLSGRDTQYF.

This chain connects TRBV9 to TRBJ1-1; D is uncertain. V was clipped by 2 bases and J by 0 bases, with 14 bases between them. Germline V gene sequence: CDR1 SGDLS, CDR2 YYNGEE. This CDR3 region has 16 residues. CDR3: CASSVSDVPMNTEAFF. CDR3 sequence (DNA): TGTGCCAGCAGCGTCTCGGACGTCCCTATGAACACTGAAGCTTTCTTT. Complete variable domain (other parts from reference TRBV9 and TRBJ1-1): DSGVTQTPKHLITATGQRVTLRCSPRSGDLSVYWYQQSLDQGLQFLIQYYNGEERAKGNILERFSAQQFPDLHSELNLSSLELGDSALYFCASSVSDVPMNTEAFFGQGTRLTVV.

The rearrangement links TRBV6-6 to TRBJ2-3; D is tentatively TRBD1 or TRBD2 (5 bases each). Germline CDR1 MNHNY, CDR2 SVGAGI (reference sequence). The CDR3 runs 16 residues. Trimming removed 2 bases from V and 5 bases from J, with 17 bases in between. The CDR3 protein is CASSYGPSPGGDTQYF. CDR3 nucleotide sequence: TGTGCCAGCAGTTACGGACCTAGCCCTGGGGGAGATACGCAGTATTTT.

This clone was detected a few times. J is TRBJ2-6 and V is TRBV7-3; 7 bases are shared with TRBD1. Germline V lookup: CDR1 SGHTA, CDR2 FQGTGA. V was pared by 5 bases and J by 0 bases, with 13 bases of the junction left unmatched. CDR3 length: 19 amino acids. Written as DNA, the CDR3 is TGTGCCAGCAGCCATATACCGGGAACAGGGGACTCTGGGGCCAACGTCCTGACTTTC. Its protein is CASSHIPGTGDSGANVLTF.